These T cell receptor beta chains were read from a single sample in a study of control samples from healthy donors and cancer patients. The method was immunoSEQ multiplex PCR; TCRdb's version includes in-frame clones alone and lacks a portion of them. This sample has 100,000 to 150,000 clones, with over 75% found just once. What was sequenced was blood. These receptors were taken from a man in his forties in good health. Both conserved end residues are part of each CDR3. D genes are given only for firm matches. Clone size is stated in some rows and not others, as once, few, many or a class when expanded.

d_gene | j_gene | abundance | v_gene | CDR3aa | CDR3nt
. | TRBJ2-5 | . | TRBV7-3 | CASSVQGGETQYF | TGTGCCAGCAGCGTTCAGGGGGGCGAGACCCAGTACTTC
. | TRBJ1-5 | . | TRBV29-1 | CSVGGSNQPQHF | TGCAGCGTTGGGGGTAGCAATCAGCCCCAGCATTTT
TRBD1 | TRBJ1-3 | once | TRBV3-1/TRBV3-2 | CASSQQGPRQGDTIYF | TGTGCCAGCAGCCAACAAGGCCCCCGACAGGGAGACACCATATATTTT
. | TRBJ2-3 | . | TRBV9 | CASSVAGASDTQYF | TGTGCCAGCAGCGTGGCGGGGGCCTCAGATACGCAGTATTTT
. | TRBJ2-5 | . | TRBV5-4 | CASSFDGRRIGETQYF | TGTGCCAGCAGCTTCGATGGACGGAGAATTGGAGAGACCCAGTACTTC
. | TRBJ2-5 | . | TRBV5-6 | CASSLGLTALQETQYF | TGTGCCAGCAGCTTGGGACTGACTGCCCTGCAAGAGACCCAGTACTTC
TRBD1 | TRBJ2-3 | . | TRBV29-1 | CSVRDRGRTDTQYF | TGCAGCGTCCGGGACAGGGGGCGCACAGATACGCAGTATTTT
TRBD1 | TRBJ1-2 | once | TRBV19 | CASRDRGSTNYGYTF | TGTGCCAGCCGGGACAGAGGTTCTACAAACTATGGCTACACCTTC
. | TRBJ2-2 | . | TRBV11-3 | CASSQNTGELFF | TGTGCCAGCAGCCAGAACACCGGGGAGCTGTTTTTT
. | TRBJ2-5 | . | TRBV10-1 | CASSRDGFQETQYF | TGCGCCAGCAGTCGGGACGGCTTCCAAGAGACCCAGTACTTC
. | TRBJ1-4 | . | TRBV29-1 | CSVATLGYEKLFF | TGCAGCGTTGCCACCCTCGGATATGAAAAACTGTTTTTT
. | TRBJ2-7 | . | TRBV13 | CASSLLQYEQYF | TGTGCCAGCAGCTTATTACAGTACGAGCAGTACTTC
TRBD2 | TRBJ2-5 | . | TRBV10-3 | CAISAGEGLGGETQYF | TGTGCCATCAGTGCTGGGGAGGGACTAGGAGGGGAGACCCAGTACTTC
TRBD1 | TRBJ1-4 | . | TRBV7-8 | CASSLWGQGNEKLFF | TGTGCCAGCAGCTTATGGGGACAGGGAAATGAAAAACTGTTTTTT
. | TRBJ1-1 | . | TRBV2 | CASSSDGTEAFF | TGTGCCAGCAGTTCCGACGGAACTGAAGCTTTCTTT
TRBD2 | TRBJ2-3 | . | TRBV28 | CASTASIGRLAGGTDTQYF | TGTGCCAGCACCGCATCCATTGGGAGACTAGCGGGGGGCACAGATACGCAGTATTTT
TRBD1 | TRBJ1-1 | few | TRBV5-8 | CASSRKGANTEAFF | TGTGCCAGCAGCCGAAAGGGGGCGAACACTGAAGCTTTCTTT
. | TRBJ1-1 | . | TRBV12-3/TRBV12-4 | CASSLSGGAFF | TGTGCCAGCAGTTTGTCCGGCGGGGCTTTCTTT
TRBD1 | TRBJ2-7 | . | TRBV18 | CASSPPRGQGLPNEQYF | TGTGCCAGCTCACCACCGCGTGGACAGGGGCTCCCCAACGAGCAGTACTTC
. | TRBJ2-2 | . | TRBV6-5 | CASSYQEANTGELFF | TGTGCCAGCAGTTACCAGGAGGCGAACACCGGGGAGCTGTTTTTT
. | TRBJ2-7 | few | TRBV10-2 | CASSEFNEQYF | TGCGCCAGCAGTGAGTTTAACGAGCAGTACTTC
. | TRBJ2-7 | . | TRBV6-1 | CASSEWRSGPYEQYF | TGTGCCAGCAGTGAATGGAGGTCAGGCCCTTACGAGCAGTACTTC
. | TRBJ1-5 | . | TRBV19 | CASSISTGMVQPQHF | TGTGCCAGTAGTATTAGCACAGGTATGGTACAGCCCCAGCATTTT
TRBD1 | TRBJ2-4 | . | TRBV25-1 | CASSSPGQGMAKNIQYF | TGTGCCAGCAGTAGCCCCGGACAGGGGATGGCCAAAAACATTCAGTACTTC
. | TRBJ2-3 | . | TRBV5-1 | CASRITGAGATDTQYF | TGCGCCAGCAGGATCACTGGGGCGGGGGCCACAGATACGCAGTATTTT
TRBD1 | TRBJ1-1 | . | TRBV2 | CASTLGTGTEAFF | TGTGCCAGCACGTTAGGGACAGGGACTGAAGCTTTCTTT
. | TRBJ1-1 | . | TRBV6-6 | CASSRTVSNTEAFF | TGTGCCAGCAGCCGGACTGTTTCGAACACTGAAGCTTTCTTT
. | TRBJ2-2 | . | TRBV12-3/TRBV12-4 | CASSFVGPGELFF | TGTGCCAGCAGTTTCGTAGGGCCCGGGGAGCTGTTTTTT
TRBD1 | TRBJ1-1 | . | TRBV5-5 | CASSPRTGGDTEAFF | TGTGCCAGCAGCCCCAGGACAGGGGGGGACACTGAAGCTTTCTTT
. | TRBJ1-3 | . | TRBV5-1 | CASSRLGNSGNTIYF | TGCGCCAGCAGTCGCCTGGGGAACTCTGGAAACACCATATATTTT
. | TRBJ1-5 | once | TRBV5-6 | CASSLRMSGVDQPQHF | TGTGCCAGCAGCTTGAGAATGTCAGGGGTAGATCAGCCCCAGCATTTT
TRBD1 | TRBJ1-2 | . | TRBV30 | CAWSEPGQGALGYTF | TGTGCCTGGAGTGAACCGGGACAGGGAGCACTGGGCTACACCTTC
TRBD1 | TRBJ1-4 | . | TRBV2 | CASRLGQGNEKLFF | TGTGCCAGCAGACTGGGACAGGGGAATGAAAAACTGTTTTTT
. | TRBJ1-4 | . | TRBV5-1 | CASTDGRLATNEKLFF | TGCGCCAGCACCGACGGACGGCTTGCAACTAATGAAAAACTGTTTTTT
. | TRBJ1-6 | . | TRBV6-5 | CASSTGNWGSPLHF | TGTGCCAGCAGTACCGGGAATTGGGGTTCACCCCTCCACTTT
. | TRBJ1-1 | . | TRBV5-4 | CASRLGWRDTEAFF | TGTGCCAGCAGGCTGGGGTGGCGCGACACTGAAGCTTTCTTT
TRBD1 | TRBJ1-6 | . | TRBV5-1 | CASSPATQGDGSPLHF | TGCGCCAGCAGCCCGGCGACCCAGGGGGACGGTTCACCCCTCCACTTT
TRBD1 | TRBJ1-2 | . | TRBV5-8 | CASSPDRGFGYTF | TGTGCCAGCAGCCCAGACAGGGGTTTTGGCTACACCTTC
. | TRBJ2-2 | . | TRBV2 | CASTMYTGELFF | TGTGCCAGCACTATGTATACCGGGGAGCTGTTTTTT
. | TRBJ2-3 | . | TRBV3-1/TRBV3-2 | CASSQDLPREQYF | TGTGCCAGCAGCCAAGATCTTCCTAGGGAGCAGTATTTT
TRBD2 | TRBJ2-3 | . | TRBV3-1/TRBV3-2 | CASRPSGGTQYF | TGTGCCAGCAGGCCTAGCGGGGGTACGCAGTATTTT
. | TRBJ2-1 | . | TRBV5-1 | CASSPQVGNEQFF | TGCGCCAGCAGCCCCCAAGTGGGCAATGAGCAGTTCTTC
TRBD1 | TRBJ1-1 | once | TRBV7-8 | CASSSGQGASNTEAFF | TGTGCCAGCAGCTCTGGACAGGGGGCCTCGAACACTGAAGCTTTCTTT
. | TRBJ1-6 | . | TRBV28 | CASSLSLGENSPLHF | TGTGCCAGCAGTTTATCACTAGGGGAAAATTCACCCCTCCACTTT
. | TRBJ1-2 | . | TRBV9 | CASSVAAGDYGYTF | TGTGCCAGCAGCGTAGCGGCAGGGGACTATGGCTACACCTTC
. | TRBJ2-5 | . | TRBV10-2 | CASSRYHRAQETQYF | TGCGCCAGCAGTCGCTACCACAGGGCCCAAGAGACCCAGTACTTC
. | TRBJ1-2 | . | TRBV18 | CASSPATNLNIGYTF | TGTGCCAGCTCACCAGCCACCAATCTAAACATTGGCTACACCTTC
. | TRBJ1-3 | . | TRBV13 | CASSLVAGRGGNTIYF | TGTGCCAGCAGCTTAGTGGCGGGACGGGGAGGAAACACCATATATTTT
TRBD1 | TRBJ1-5 | . | TRBV30 | CAWSYTGGNQPQHF | TGTGCCTGGAGCTACACAGGGGGCAATCAGCCCCAGCATTTT
. | TRBJ2-2 | . | TRBV7-6 | CASSVQSTGEVVTGELFF | TGTGCCAGCAGCGTCCAATCAACAGGGGAGGTTGTCACCGGGGAGCTGTTTTTT
TRBD2 | TRBJ2-7 | . | TRBV11-2 | CASSLGLGAGGLSYEQYF | TGTGCCAGCAGCTTAGGGTTAGGTGCGGGGGGGTTGTCCTACGAGCAGTACTTC
TRBD1 | TRBJ2-3 | . | TRBV7-9 | CASRLGQTDTQYF | TGTGCCAGCAGGTTGGGACAGACAGATACGCAGTATTTT
TRBD1 | TRBJ2-3 | . | TRBV3-1/TRBV3-2 | CASSPGQGSDTQYF | TGTGCCAGCTCACCGGGACAGGGGTCAGATACGCAGTATTTT
. | TRBJ2-1 | . | TRBV11-2 | CASSLILARNEQFF | TGTGCCAGCAGCTTAATCTTAGCTCGCAATGAGCAGTTCTTC
TRBD1 | TRBJ1-2 | . | TRBV12-5 | CASETGEGAGYTF | TGTGCTAGTGAAACAGGGGAAGGAGCTGGCTACACCTTC